One sample yielded the 17 T cell receptor beta chains listed below, sequenced in a study of T cell responses to AZD1222 COVID-19 vaccine. Only in-frame clones appear in the TCRdb table, and some are missing; sequencing was by immunoSEQ multiplex PCR. This table holds 180,000 or so clones, 94% found once. The material was peripheral blood, obtained on day 0 of AZD1222 vaccination. The receptors come from an adult in good health.

The chain links TRBV19 to TRBJ2-1, with D possibly being TRBD1 (6 bases). CDR3 length equals 18 residues. Germline CDR1 and CDR2: LNHDA and SQIVND (reference sequence). Trimming removed 3 bases at V and 0 bases at J, with 18 bases between. This CDR3 reads CASSMRKVQGSSYNEQFF. As DNA, the CDR3 is TGTGCCAGTAGTATGAGAAAAGTACAGGGCAGCTCCTACAATGAGCAGTTCTTC.

The V call is TRBV27, the J call TRBJ2-7; no clear D gene. V was cut by 2 bases and J by 0 bases, with 14 bases left in between. Germline CDR1 is MNHEY and CDR2 is SMNVEV (reference sequence). The CDR3 totals 16 residues. CDR3 sequence (DNA): TGTGCCAGCAGTTTAGTCGCAGGTTTTAGCTCCTACGAGCAGTACTTC. Its protein is CASSLVAGFSSYEQYF.

V gene TRBV5-4 combines with J gene TRBJ2-1; TRBD2 matches 8 bases. The length of the CDR3 is 15 residues. Germline lookup yields CDR1 SGHNT and CDR2 YYREEE (reference sequence). The V gene end was trimmed by 4 bases and the J gene end by 9 bases; junction bases not matched to a gene: 12. CDR3: CASSAGSGSGSEQFF. The CDR3 bases are TGTGCCAGCAGCGCCGGAAGCGGGAGCGGGAGTGAGCAGTTCTTC.

V and J are TRBV6-1 and TRBJ2-1; D is undetermined. Germline assignment: CDR1 MNHNS and CDR2 SASEGT. The V end lost 2 bases, the J end lost 4 bases, and 3 bases lay between the germline ends. The CDR3 contains 12 residues. CDR3 sequence reads: CASSERYNEQFF. The CDR3 DNA follows: TGTGCCAGCAGTGAACGGTACAATGAGCAGTTCTTC.

The rearrangement uses TRBV6-2 or TRBV6-3 and TRBJ2-1; D might be TRBD2 (5 bases). Per the germline V gene, CDR1 is MNHEY and CDR2 is SVGEGT. The CDR3 loop spans 18 amino acids. The V gene lost 2 bases and the J gene lost 1 base, with 18 bases spanning the gap. The CDR3 DNA follows: TGTGCCAGCAGTTACCCGGGAAAACCGATACTATCCTACAATGAGCAGTTCTTC. It translates to CASSYPGKPILSYNEQFF.

The chain combines TRBV7-2 with TRBJ2-7; D unresolved. Germline loops: CDR1 SGHTA, CDR2 FQGNSA. The CDR3 runs to 16 residues. Trimming removed 1 base at V and 2 bases at J, with 15 bases between. The DNA of the CDR3 is TGTGCCAGCAGCTTAGGTTCCACAGTCCGTACCTACGAGCAGTACTTC. It encodes CASSLGSTVRTYEQYF.

This clone has only a few counts. The chain carries TRBV28 and TRBJ1-1; D remains ambiguous. The CDR3 has 14 amino acids. The ends were cut back, 10 bases at V and 5 bases at J, with 20 bases in the middle. Germline V gives CDR1 MDHEN, CDR2 SYDVKM. Here the CDR3 reads CATAMTPEVTEAFF. In DNA, the CDR3 is TGTGCCACCGCGATGACACCCGAAGTGACTGAAGCTTTCTTT.

The chain employs TRBV5-1 and TRBJ2-5; D tentatively reads TRBD1 or TRBD2 (5 bases each). The germline V and J ends were trimmed by 4 bases and 7 bases, with 17 bases remaining between them. Germline-derived CDR1 and CDR2 are SGHRS and YFSETQ. The CDR3 has 14 amino acids. The CDR3 DNA sequence: TGCGCCAGCAGCCGGGACCGCCAAGAGGGGACCCAGTACTTC. The encoded protein is CASSRDRQEGTQYF.

V gene TRBV6-1 combines with J gene TRBJ1-5, with TRBD1 identical over 8 bases. The CDR3 consists of 16 residues. Per germline, CDR1 MNHNS and CDR2 SASEGT. V gave up 4 bases and J gave up 6 bases; unmatched junction bases: 11. The CDR3 DNA reads TGTGCCAGCAGTGGATTAGACAGGGGACGACGTCAGCCCCAGCATTTT. This encodes CASSGLDRGRRQPQHF.

This clone was recorded a few times. The chain employs TRBV6-1 and TRBJ2-6; TRBD1 might be the D (6 bases). This CDR3 is 15 amino acids long. The ends were cut back, 3 bases at V and 0 bases at J, with 6 bases in the middle. Germline V gene data show CDR1 as MNHNS and CDR2 as SASEGT. The CDR3, as DNA: TGTGCCAGCAGTGAGACAGGCTCTGGGGCCAACGTCCTGACTTTC. Translation: CASSETGSGANVLTF.

This chain connects TRBV11-2 to TRBJ2-2; D is possibly TRBD2 (5 bases). CDR3 length: 13 amino acids. Trimming cost V 3 bases and J 4 bases, with 6 bases left between them. The V gene's germline CDR1 is SGHAT and CDR2 FQNNGV. The CDR3 reads CASSFAGTGELFF. CDR3 in DNA: TGTGCCAGCAGCTTCGCGGGCACCGGGGAGCTGTTTTTT.

As regards this clone: One junction end disagrees with the germline gene, perhaps due to a read error. The chain links TRBV7-2 to TRBJ2-3, with D possibly called TRBD1 or TRBD2 (5 bases each). Germline V gene data show CDR1 as SGHTA and CDR2 as FQGNSA. The CDR3 consists of 11 residues. CDR3 DNA sequence: TGTGCCAGCAGCTTCCGGGACGGAAAGCAATTT. It translates to CASSFRDGKQF.

The gene calls are TRBV30 and TRBJ1-4; 7 positions agree with TRBD1. The CDR3 covers 14 residues. CDR1 is GTSNPN and CDR2 is SVGIG in the germline V gene (reference sequence). J was trimmed by 4 bases and V by 7 bases; bases with no gene match: 9. This chain's CDR3 is CALTGTLFNEKLFF. Here the CDR3 DNA reads TGTGCCTTGACAGGGACTCTTTTTAATGAAAAACTGTTTTTT.

The gene calls are TRBV6-5 and TRBJ1-1, with 8 positions matching TRBD1. This CDR3 is 11 amino acids long. V shed 11 bases and J 5 bases; nucleotides not matched to a gene: 4. The germline CDR1 and CDR2 sequences are MNHEY and SVGAGI. The DNA for the CDR3 is TGTGCCTTACAGGGGGGGACTGAAGCTTTCTTT. This encodes CALQGGTEAFF.

The chain combines TRBV14 with TRBJ2-7, with D possibly TRBD2 on 6 matching bases. The CDR3 has 16 amino acids. The ends were cut back, 1 base at V and 3 bases at J, with 16 bases in the middle. The germline V gene encodes CDR1 SGHDN and CDR2 FVKESK. The CDR3 sequence: CASSQVYTSRLYEQYF. Here the CDR3 DNA reads TGTGCCAGCAGCCAAGTATATACTAGCCGCCTCTACGAGCAGTACTTC. Full variable domain (outside the CDR3, taken from reference TRBV14 and TRBJ2-7): EAGVTQFPSHSVIEKGQTVTLRCDPISGHDNLYWYRRVMGKEIKFLLHFVKESKQDESGMPNNRFLAERTGGTYSTLKVQPAELEDSGVYFCASSQVYTSRLYEQYFGPGTRLTVT.

V and J are TRBV5-5 and TRBJ1-2; D may be TRBD1 (5 bases). CDR1 and CDR2 from the germline V gene are SGHKS and YYEKEE (reference sequence). Trimming stripped 5 bases from V and 2 bases from J, with 10 bases between. This CDR3 has 13 amino acids. CDR3 sequence reads: CASSLRDNYGYTF. The CDR3 nucleotides read TGTGCCAGCAGTCTCCGGGACAACTATGGCTACACCTTC.

The V call is TRBV6-5, the J call TRBJ2-7; D gene uncertain. V was clipped by 10 bases and J by 4 bases, with 23 bases between them. The CDR3 has 15 residues. CDR1 is MNHEY and CDR2 is SVGAGI in the germline V gene. CDR3 amino acids: CATSTLTGVVYEQYF. CDR3 nucleotide sequence: TGTGCCACCTCCACGCTCACTGGGGTAGTTTACGAGCAGTACTTC.